The T cell receptor (beta chain) under discussion was sequenced for a study of OX40 agonist ivuxolimab in advanced cancers. Broadly, across the study: Ivuxolimab was an agonistic, fully human IgG2 monoclonal antibody directed against OX40 (CD134), a costimulatory receptor. In the dose-escalation cohort, roughly 82% of patients were male, and the mean age was 60 years with a range of roughly 20 to 80. Of the roughly 52 dose-escalation patients, hepatocellular carcinoma was present in roughly 19, melanoma in around 15, renal cell carcinoma in 9 and head and neck cancer in 9. The paper covers the monotherapy dose-escalation part of the phase I ivuxolimab trial, which included N ≈ 50 patients. Intravenous ivuxolimab was administered to patients every 2 weeks at six dose levels: 0.01, 0.1, 0.3, 1.5, 3 and 10 mg/kg. Prior anti-PD-1, anti-PD-L1 or anti-CTLA-4 therapy was permitted, and about two fifths of dose-escalation patients had received checkpoint inhibitors. The point of sequencing TCRbeta in the periphery was to test whether ivuxolimab changed TCR sequence diversity and drove clonal T-cell expansion. Partial responses occurred in three dose-escalation patients, of whom one had hepatocellular carcinoma and two had cutaneous melanoma. What the work shows at the level of the full study, not this receptor alone: In the 0.1-3.0 mg/kg groups, partial responders were among the patients with the lowest normalized peripheral clonal expansion, particularly in CD8+ T cells. At doses of 0.1 to 3.0 mg/kg, clonal expansion of both CD4+ and CD8+ T cells in blood was seen between baseline and week 6. The antigen specificity of the clonally expanded peripheral T cells was not determined. Low levels of normalized T-cell clonal expansion were also seen in some patients who did not respond. After ivuxolimab, expanded clones were on average more numerous among CD8+ T cells than among CD4+ T cells.

This clone has only a few counts. The antigen it recognizes is unknown. Per-base quality was not reported, and no clone a single base away is much larger than it. The trial excluded patients who had a history of autoimmune disease or who were on systemic immunosuppression. In every dose cohort, peripheral blood was drawn for TCR sequencing at baseline, cycle 4 day 1, and cycle 7 day 1. Samples came from an open-label, multicenter, first-in-human phase I dose-escalation trial of ivuxolimab. The trial enrolled adults with locally advanced or metastatic head and neck squamous cell, hepatocellular, melanoma or renal cell carcinoma. Before TCR sequencing, CD4+ and CD8+ T cells were separately sorted from peripheral blood. To sequence the TCRbeta CDR3 region, genomic DNA was isolated from the sorted cells. TCRbeta CDR3 regions were sequenced using the immunoSEQ Assay. The table was pulled from immuneACCESS by TCRdb, which kept in-frame rearrangements only. Such tables lose some clones; where checked, under half of the loss comes from unresolved V genes, and the rest has no known cause. Recorded for this sample are about 69,000 clones; 80% to 85% of them occurred a single time. Under 3% of the sample rests with the top ten.

The starting material was CD4+ or CD8+ T cells sorted from blood, obtained in a trial of the OX40 agonist ivuxolimab. This sequence was found in an adult with an advanced solid tumor such as melanoma, head and neck, liver or kidney cancer.

The nucleotide sequence is TGTGCCAGCAGCCCGGGACTAGCGAGAGCAGATACGCAGTATTTT. The encoded protein is CASSPGLARADTQYF. The sequence joins TRBV11-3 to TRBJ2-3; 10 middle bases align to TRBD2. CDR1 SGHNT and CDR2 YENEEA are derived from the germline V gene. Including the terminal cysteine and phenylalanine, the CDR3 comprises 15 residues. Left in the record is the CDR3 DNA by itself, 45 bases read in frame from the first base. For this chain, trimming is 5 bases at the V end and 4 bases at the J end, and the number of junction bases without a gene match is 6.